This T cell receptor beta chain was observed in a study of graft-versus-host responses after intestinal transplantation. Looking at the study overall: Those transplanted obtained multivisceral, liver-intestinal, or isolated intestinal grafts.

The CDR3 runs to 15 residues. The germline CDR1 and CDR2 sequences are SGHVS and FNYEAQ. Deletions cut 1 base from V and 4 bases from J, with 11 bases between. Produced via immunoSEQ multiplex PCR; TCRdb's table is partial and in-frame only. The sample lists tens of thousands of clones, under 95% seen once, with 5% to 7% in the top ten. The J gene is TRBJ1-3, the V gene TRBV7-6; the D is unclear. Source: PBMCs, taken 650 to 670 days after intestinal transplant. The source is a human patient who received an intestinal transplant, so some T cells may come from the graft donor. CDR3 sequence (DNA): TGTGCCAGCAGCTTAGACGGGCAGGTCGGAAACACCATATATTTT. Translating gives CASSLDGQVGNTIYF.